The next 6 T cell receptor beta chains were all read from a single sample in a study of blood T cell repertoires in COVID-19. TCRdb's table, derived via immunoSEQ multiplex PCR, lists solely in-frame clones and lacks some. The sample contains roughly 140,000 clones, about nine tenths of which appear only once. The specimen sequenced was peripheral blood. These receptors originate from a man in his fifties with active or convalescent COVID-19.

The chain recombines TRBV3-1 (or the pseudogene TRBV3-2) with TRBJ1-3, with TRBD1 matching 7 bases. Germline CDR1 is LGHDT and CDR2 is YNNKEL (reference sequence). CDR3 size: 13 residues. With V trimmed by 0 bases and J by 10 bases, 3 bases remained unmatched. The CDR3 DNA reads as TGTGCCAGCAGCCAAGAACAGGGGAGGACCATATATTTT. Translation gives CASSQEQGRTIYF.

The gene calls are TRBV24-1 and TRBJ2-1; maybe TRBD1 (6 bases). The germline CDR1 and CDR2 sequences are KGHDR and SFDVKD. The CDR3 has 13 residues. The V and J ends lost 7 bases and 1 base respectively, with 7 bases between them. The CDR3: CATRRGSYNEQFF. In nucleotides, the CDR3 is TGTGCCACCAGGAGGGGGTCCTACAATGAGCAGTTCTTC.

The chain is built from TRBV7-9 and TRBJ2-2; 14 bases line up with TRBD2. The CDR3 extends over 16 amino acids. Germline V CDR1 and CDR2: SEHNR, FQNEAQ (reference sequence). Trimming removed 5 bases from V and 7 bases from J; junction bases left unmatched: 6. This CDR3 reads CASSPGLAGEVGELFF. DNA of the CDR3: TGTGCCAGCAGCCCGGGACTAGCGGGAGAGGTCGGGGAGCTGTTTTTT. Looking up the rest from reference TRBV7-9 and TRBJ2-2 gives the full variable domain: DTGVSQNPRHKITKRGQNVTFRCDPISEHNRLYWYRQTLGQGPEFLTYFQNEAQLEKSRLLSDRFSAERPKGSFSTLEIQRTEQGDSAMYLCASSPGLAGEVGELFFGEGSRLTVL.

This chain joins TRBV27 and TRBJ1-1; no clear D. Trimming left V 4 bases short and J 1 base short, with 7 bases between. CDR1 is MNHEY and CDR2 is SMNVEV in the germline V gene (reference sequence). The CDR3 has 13 residues. In DNA form, the CDR3 reads TGTGCCAGCAGTTCGTATCCGAACACTGAAGCTTTCTTT. Encoded protein: CASSSYPNTEAFF.

This chain connects TRBV14 to TRBJ2-3; the match to TRBD2 covers 12 bases. The germline V gene has CDR1 SGHDN and CDR2 FVKESK. V was clipped by 1 base and J by 10 bases; unmatched bases: 6. The length of the CDR3 is 15 residues. CDR3 loop: CASSQATSGSRSQYF. In DNA, the CDR3 is TGTGCCAGCAGCCAAGCGACTAGCGGGAGTAGGTCGCAGTATTTT.

The rearrangement links TRBV5-1 to TRBJ1-2; 7 nucleotides match TRBD1. V shed 0 bases, J shed 0 bases, and the junction held 11 bases outside the gene matches. This CDR3 contains 18 residues. Germline CDR1 SGHRS, CDR2 YFSETQ. The chain's CDR3 is CASSLGRNRGSANYGYTF. CDR3 bases: TGCGCCAGCAGCTTGGGCCGGAACAGGGGATCGGCTAACTATGGCTACACCTTC. The variable domain in full, with the rest retrieved from reference TRBV5-1 and TRBJ1-2, is KAGVTQTPRYLIKTRGQQVTLSCSPISGHRSVSWYQQTPGQGLQFLFEYFSETQRNKGNFPGRFSGRQFSNSRSEMNVSTLELGDSALYLCASSLGRNRGSANYGYTFGSGTRLTVV.